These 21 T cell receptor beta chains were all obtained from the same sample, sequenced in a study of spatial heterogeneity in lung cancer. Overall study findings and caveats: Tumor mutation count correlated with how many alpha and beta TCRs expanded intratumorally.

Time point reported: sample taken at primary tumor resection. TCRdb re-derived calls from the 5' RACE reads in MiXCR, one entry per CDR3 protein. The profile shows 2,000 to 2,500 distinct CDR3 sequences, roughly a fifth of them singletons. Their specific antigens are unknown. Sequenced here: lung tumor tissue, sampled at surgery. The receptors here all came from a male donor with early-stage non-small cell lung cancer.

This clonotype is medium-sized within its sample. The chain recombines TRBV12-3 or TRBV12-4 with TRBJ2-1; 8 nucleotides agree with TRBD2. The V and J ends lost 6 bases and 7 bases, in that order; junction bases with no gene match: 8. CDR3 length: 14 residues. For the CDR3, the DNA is TGTGCCAGCAGGGAGGGACTAGTGACTAATGAGCAGTTCTTC. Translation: CASREGLVTNEQFF.

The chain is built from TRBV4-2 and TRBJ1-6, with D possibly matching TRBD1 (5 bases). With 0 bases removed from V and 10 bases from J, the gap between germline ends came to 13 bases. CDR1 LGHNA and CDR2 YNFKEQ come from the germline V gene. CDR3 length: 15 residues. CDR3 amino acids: CASSQDRGARSPLHF. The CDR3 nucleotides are TGTGCCAGCAGCCAAGATCGAGGGGCCAGGTCACCCCTCCACTTT.

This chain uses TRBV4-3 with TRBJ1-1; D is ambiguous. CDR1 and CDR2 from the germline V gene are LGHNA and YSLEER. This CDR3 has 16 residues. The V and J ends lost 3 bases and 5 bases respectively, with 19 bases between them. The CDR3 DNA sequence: TGCGCCAGCAGCCACGTCGACCCGGGAAGGAGGACTGAAGCTTTCTTT. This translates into CASSHVDPGRRTEAFF.

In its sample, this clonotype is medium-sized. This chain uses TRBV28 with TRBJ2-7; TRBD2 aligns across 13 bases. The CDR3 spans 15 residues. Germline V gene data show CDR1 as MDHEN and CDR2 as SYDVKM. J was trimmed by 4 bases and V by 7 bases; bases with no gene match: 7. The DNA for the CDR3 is TGTGCCAGCATCCCCGGGACTAGCGGGAAGTACGAGCAGTACTTC. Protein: CASIPGTSGKYEQYF.

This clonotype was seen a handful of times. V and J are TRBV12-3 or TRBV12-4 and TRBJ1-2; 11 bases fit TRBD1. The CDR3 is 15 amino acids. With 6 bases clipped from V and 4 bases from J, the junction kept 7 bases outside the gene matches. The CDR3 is CASRPWDRGFYGYTF. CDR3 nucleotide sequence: TGTGCCAGCAGACCTTGGGACAGGGGGTTCTATGGCTACACCTTC.

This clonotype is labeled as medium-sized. CDR3 coding DNA: TGTGCCAGCAGTTTATCCGTGGGACAGGGGACTTTTAATACCACAGATACGCAGTATTTT. Translation gives CASSLSVGQGTFNTTDTQYF. The chain couples TRBV28 to TRBJ2-3; 10 bases are a match to TRBD1. V lost 1 base, J lost 2 bases, and 15 bases stayed unmatched. This CDR3 is built from 20 residues. CDR1 is MDHEN, CDR2 SYDVKM, per germline.

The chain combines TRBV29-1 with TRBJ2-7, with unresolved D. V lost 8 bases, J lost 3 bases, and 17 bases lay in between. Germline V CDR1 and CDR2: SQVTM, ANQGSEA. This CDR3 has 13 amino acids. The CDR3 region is CSLPSGPSYEQYF. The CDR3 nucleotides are TGCAGCCTTCCCTCCGGACCAAGCTACGAGCAGTACTTC.

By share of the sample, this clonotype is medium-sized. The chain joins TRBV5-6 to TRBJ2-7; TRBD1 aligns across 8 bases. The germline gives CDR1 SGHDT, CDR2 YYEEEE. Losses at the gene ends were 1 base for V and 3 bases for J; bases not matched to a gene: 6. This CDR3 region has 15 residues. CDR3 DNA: TGTGCCAGCAGCTTGAAATTTGACAGGGGCTACGAGCAGTACTTC. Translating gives CASSLKFDRGYEQYF.

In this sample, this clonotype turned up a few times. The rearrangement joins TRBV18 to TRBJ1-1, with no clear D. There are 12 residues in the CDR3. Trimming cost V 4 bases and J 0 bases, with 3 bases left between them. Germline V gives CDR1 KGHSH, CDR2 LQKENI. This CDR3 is CASSQVNTEAFF. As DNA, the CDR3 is TGTGCCAGCTCACAGGTGAACACTGAAGCTTTCTTT.

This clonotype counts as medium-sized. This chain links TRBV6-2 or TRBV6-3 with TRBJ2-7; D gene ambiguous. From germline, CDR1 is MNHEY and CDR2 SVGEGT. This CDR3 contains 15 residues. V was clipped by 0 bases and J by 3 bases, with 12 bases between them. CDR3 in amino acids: CASSYSGKKNYEQYF. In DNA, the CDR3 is TGTGCCAGCAGTTACTCTGGTAAAAAGAACTACGAGCAGTACTTC.

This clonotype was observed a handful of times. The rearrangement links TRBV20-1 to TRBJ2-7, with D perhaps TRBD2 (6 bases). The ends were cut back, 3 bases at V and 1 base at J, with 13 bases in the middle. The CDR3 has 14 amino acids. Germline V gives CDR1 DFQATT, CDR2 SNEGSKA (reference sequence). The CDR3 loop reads CSARGGAGSYEQYF. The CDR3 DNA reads TGCAGTGCTAGGGGGGGAGCCGGGTCCTACGAGCAGTACTTC.

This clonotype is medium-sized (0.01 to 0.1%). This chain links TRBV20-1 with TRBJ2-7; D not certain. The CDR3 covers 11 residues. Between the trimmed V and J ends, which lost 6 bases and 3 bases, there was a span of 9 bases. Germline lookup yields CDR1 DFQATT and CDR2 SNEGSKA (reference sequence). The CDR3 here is CSATKGYEQYF. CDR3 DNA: TGCAGTGCCACTAAGGGCTACGAGCAGTACTTC.

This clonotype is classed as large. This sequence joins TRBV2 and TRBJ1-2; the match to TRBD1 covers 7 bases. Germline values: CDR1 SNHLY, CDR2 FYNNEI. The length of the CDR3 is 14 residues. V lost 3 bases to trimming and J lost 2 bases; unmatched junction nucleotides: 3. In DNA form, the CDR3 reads TGTGCCAGCAGTGAGAGGGGGCCCAACTATGGCTACACCTTC. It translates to CASSERGPNYGYTF.

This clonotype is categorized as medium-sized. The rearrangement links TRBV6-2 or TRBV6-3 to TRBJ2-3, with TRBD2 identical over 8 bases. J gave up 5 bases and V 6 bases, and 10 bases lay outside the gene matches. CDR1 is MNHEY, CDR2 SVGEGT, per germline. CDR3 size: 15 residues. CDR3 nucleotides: TGTGCCAGCAGGGATAGCGGGGCAGGCGGAGATACGCAGTATTTT. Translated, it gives CASRDSGAGGDTQYF.

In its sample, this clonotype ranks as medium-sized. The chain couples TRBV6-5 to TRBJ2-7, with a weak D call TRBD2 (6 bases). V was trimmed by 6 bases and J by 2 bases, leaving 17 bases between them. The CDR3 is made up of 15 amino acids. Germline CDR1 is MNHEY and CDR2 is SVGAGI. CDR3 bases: TGTGCCAGCAGCCTCCCGGGAGCGGAGACCTACGAGCAGTACTTC. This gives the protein CASSLPGAETYEQYF.

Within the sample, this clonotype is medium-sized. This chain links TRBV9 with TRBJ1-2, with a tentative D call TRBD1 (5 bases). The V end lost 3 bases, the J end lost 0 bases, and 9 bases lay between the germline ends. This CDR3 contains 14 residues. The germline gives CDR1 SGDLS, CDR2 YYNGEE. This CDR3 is CASSALTANYGYTF. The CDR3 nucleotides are TGTGCCAGCAGCGCCTTGACAGCTAACTATGGCTACACCTTC.

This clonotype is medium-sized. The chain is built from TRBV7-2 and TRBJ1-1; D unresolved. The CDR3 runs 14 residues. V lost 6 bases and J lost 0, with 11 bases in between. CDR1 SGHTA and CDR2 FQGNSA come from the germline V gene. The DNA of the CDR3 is TGTGCCAGCAGTCAAGAGAGACTGAACACTGAAGCTTTCTTT. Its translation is CASSQERLNTEAFF.

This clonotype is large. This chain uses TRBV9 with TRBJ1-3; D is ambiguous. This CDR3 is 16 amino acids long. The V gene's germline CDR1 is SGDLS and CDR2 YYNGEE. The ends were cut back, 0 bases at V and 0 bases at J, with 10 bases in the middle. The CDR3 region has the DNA TGTGCCAGCAGCGTAGCTACGGGGATCTCTGGAAACACCATATATTTT. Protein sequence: CASSVATGISGNTIYF.

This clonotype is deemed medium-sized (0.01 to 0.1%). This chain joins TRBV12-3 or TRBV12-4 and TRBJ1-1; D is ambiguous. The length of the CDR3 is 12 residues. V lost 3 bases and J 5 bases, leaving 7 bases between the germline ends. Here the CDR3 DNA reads TGTGCCAGCAGTTTCGGGTATACTGAAGCTTTCTTT. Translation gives CASSFGYTEAFF.

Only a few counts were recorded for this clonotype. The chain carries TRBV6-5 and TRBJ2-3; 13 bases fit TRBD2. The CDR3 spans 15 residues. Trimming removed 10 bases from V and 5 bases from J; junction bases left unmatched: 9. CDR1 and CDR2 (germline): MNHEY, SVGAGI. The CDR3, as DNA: TGTGCCACCACTTTGACTAGCGGGAGGCTAGATACGCAGTATTTT. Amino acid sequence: CATTLTSGRLDTQYF.

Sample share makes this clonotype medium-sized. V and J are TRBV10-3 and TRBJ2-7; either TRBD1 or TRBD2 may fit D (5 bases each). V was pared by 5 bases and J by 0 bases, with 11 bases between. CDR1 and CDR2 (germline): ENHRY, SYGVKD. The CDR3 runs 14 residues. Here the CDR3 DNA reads TGTGCCATCAGTATCGGGGCTAGCTCCTACGAGCAGTACTTC. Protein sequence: CAISIGASSYEQYF.